This TCR beta chain was profiled in a study of T cell changes during pregnancy in multiple sclerosis. Germline lookup yields CDR1 ENHRY and CDR2 SYGVKD. The CDR3 sequence is 13 residues long. Between the trimmed V and J ends, which lost 4 bases and 4 bases, there was a span of 7 bases. Generated by immunoSEQ multiplex PCR, the TCRdb table keeps only in-frame clones and is missing some. The sample shows roughly 110,000 clones, about 90% of them seen only once. This clonotype was sampled from a female donor with multiple sclerosis, enrolled in a pregnancy study. Material: peripheral blood, obtained in the third trimester of pregnancy. The chain recombines TRBV10-3 with TRBJ1-4; no clear D. The CDR3 DNA reads as TGTGCCATCAGTGTGGGCAATAATGAAAAACTGTTTTTT. Translated, it gives CAISVGNNEKLFF.